Below are 10 T cell receptor beta chains sequenced from a single sample in a study of vaccination and CD4 T cells after COVID-19. Cultured CD4+ T cell DNA was sequenced using the Oncomine TCR Beta short-read assay. TCRdb itself ran the PCR reads through MiXCR, one entry per CDR3 protein. The data hold around 15,000 distinct CDR3 sequences, with more than 45% observed a single time. These TCRs are of unknown antigen specificity. As for time point: late sampling 161 to 241 days after vaccination in three convalescent patients. Treatment defined: approximately nine-day PBMC culture with coronavirus spike peptide pools or control peptides (ViraFEST assay). Sample: CD4+ T cells from blood, cultured in vitro, taken about 7 months after SARS-CoV-2 vaccination. The receptors shown here come from a human donor who had recovered from COVID-19.

The chain couples TRBV24-1 to TRBJ2-3; D perhaps matches TRBD2 (7 bases). The CDR3 consists of 17 residues. CDR1 is KGHDR, CDR2 SFDVKD, per germline. The germline V and J ends were trimmed by 2 bases and 4 bases, with 18 bases remaining between them. The CDR3 bases are TGTGCCACCAGTGATTCAGGGGCCGCGGGAGAGGCAGATACGCAGTATTTT. Its protein is CATSDSGAAGEADTQYF.

The V gene is TRBV20-1, the J gene TRBJ2-5, with 9 positions matching TRBD2. The CDR3 spans 14 residues. CDR1 and CDR2 from the germline V gene are DFQATT and SNEGSKA (reference sequence). V trimming: 0 bases; J trimming: 5 bases; junction bases outside the gene matches: 4. In nucleotides, the CDR3 is TGCAGTGCTAGAGATCGGCGGGAGGGGGAGACCCAGTACTTC. Protein sequence: CSARDRREGETQYF.

This clonotype has more than one count but fewer than ten. The rearrangement uses TRBV6-1 and TRBJ1-2; TRBD1 aligns across 7 bases. CDR1 and CDR2 from the germline V gene are MNHNS and SASEGT. V shed 4 bases and J 7 bases; nucleotides not matched to a gene: 3. The length of the CDR3 is 12 residues. CDR3: CASSARQGGYTF. The CDR3 DNA is TGTGCCAGCAGTGCCAGACAGGGTGGCTACACCTTC.

This chain joins TRBV11-1 and TRBJ1-2; unclear D gene. CDR1 and CDR2 (germline): SGHAT, FQDESV (reference sequence). Trimming stripped 3 bases from V and 2 bases from J, with 7 bases between. CDR3 length equals 13 residues. The CDR3 here is CASSLGYNYGYTF. In DNA form, the CDR3 reads TGTGCCAGCAGCTTGGGGTACAACTATGGCTACACCTTC. The entire variable domain, with the rest obtained from reference TRBV11-1 and TRBJ1-2, is as follows: EAEVAQSPRYKITEKSQAVAFWCDPISGHATLYWYRQILGQGPELLVQFQDESVVDDSQLPKDRFSAERLKGVDSTLKIQPAELGDSAMYLCASSLGYNYGYTFGSGTRLTVV.

The chain employs TRBV27 and TRBJ2-7; the match to TRBD2 covers 8 bases. The V segment lost 2 bases and the J segment 1 base; nucleotides outside the gene matches: 10. The CDR3 is 17 amino acids. Germline loops: CDR1 MNHEY, CDR2 SMNVEV (reference sequence). The CDR3 bases are TGTGCCAGCAGTTTAGTGGGAGCGGGAGTTGAGTCCTACGAGCAGTACTTC. It yields the protein CASSLVGAGVESYEQYF.

The genes are TRBV5-1 and TRBJ2-5, with 8 nucleotides matching TRBD2. Germline V gene data show CDR1 as SGHRS and CDR2 as YFSETQ. There are 16 residues in the CDR3. The V and J ends lost 4 bases and 2 bases, in that order; junction bases with no gene match: 10. CDR3: CASSPTIAGLQETQYF. The CDR3 coding sequence is TGCGCCAGCAGCCCCACGATAGCGGGGTTACAAGAGACCCAGTACTTC.

This chain links TRBV7-3 with TRBJ1-1; D unresolved. V was clipped by 2 bases and J by 5 bases, with 9 bases between them. This CDR3 contains 13 residues. CDR1 is SGHTA and CDR2 is FQGTGA in the germline V gene. CDR3: CASSLSTRTEAFF. CDR3 in DNA: TGTGCCAGCAGCTTATCGACCAGGACTGAAGCTTTCTTT.

The chain joins TRBV20-1 to TRBJ1-6; no reliable D call. V lost 5 bases and J 5 bases, leaving 7 bases between the germline ends. The length of the CDR3 is 12 residues. Germline values: CDR1 DFQATT, CDR2 SNEGSKA (reference sequence). The CDR3, as DNA: TGCAGTGCTGTAGATAATAATTCACCCCTCCACTTT. It encodes CSAVDNNSPLHF.

This clonotype has only a few counts. V is TRBV6-1 and J is TRBJ1-1; D is undetermined. The germline V and J ends were trimmed by 0 bases and 7 bases, with 12 bases remaining between them. This CDR3 is built from 14 residues. Germline V gene sequence: CDR1 MNHNS, CDR2 SASEGT. Here the CDR3 reads CASSEAWWLFEAFF. The CDR3 DNA reads TGTGCCAGCAGTGAAGCGTGGTGGTTGTTTGAAGCTTTCTTT.

The rearrangement uses TRBV7-2 and TRBJ1-5; D gene uncertain. V gave up 1 base and J gave up 5 bases, with 12 bases separating them. There are 15 residues in the CDR3. Germline loops: CDR1 SGHTA, CDR2 FQGNSA. CDR3 nucleotides: TGTGCCAGCAGCTTAGGGTCCCGGGGATATCAGCCCCAGCATTTT. Amino acids: CASSLGSRGYQPQHF.